This TCR beta chain was retrieved from a study of T cell changes during pregnancy in multiple sclerosis (dated by TCRdb to the late 2010s). Describing the broader study: The study examined how the T cell repertoire changed over the course of pregnancy in women with multiple sclerosis.

Library generation was performed with the immunoSEQ multiplex PCR assay. This is the immuneACCESS table as TCRdb keeps it, with only in-frame sequences that have V and J called. A part of the clones is gone; compared with another copy, unresolved V genes explain less than half, and the rest is unexplained. The sample contains approximately 130,000 clones, roughly 95% of them found a single time. Over 0.35% of the sample is in the top ten clones. Trimmed from V: 5 bases; trimmed from J: 5 bases; junction bases lacking a gene match: 9. From the cysteine up to the phenylalanine, the CDR3 has a length of 15 residues. Of the read, only the CDR3 DNA is kept; its 45 bases are in frame from base 1. Via the germline V gene (reference sequence), CDR1 is LNHDA and CDR2 SQIVND. As concerns this clone: No antigen is known for it. No much larger clonotype is one base removed from it; base qualities were not supplied.

This clonotype originated in a female donor with multiple sclerosis, enrolled in a pregnancy study. Sequenced here: peripheral blood, sampled after pregnancy. The rearranged segments are TRBV19 and TRBJ2-5, with 9 bases aligning to TRBD1. The sequenced DNA: TGTGCCAGTAGTGCAGATTACAGGGGGCTGGAGACCCAGTACTTC. The encoded protein is CASSADYRGLETQYF.